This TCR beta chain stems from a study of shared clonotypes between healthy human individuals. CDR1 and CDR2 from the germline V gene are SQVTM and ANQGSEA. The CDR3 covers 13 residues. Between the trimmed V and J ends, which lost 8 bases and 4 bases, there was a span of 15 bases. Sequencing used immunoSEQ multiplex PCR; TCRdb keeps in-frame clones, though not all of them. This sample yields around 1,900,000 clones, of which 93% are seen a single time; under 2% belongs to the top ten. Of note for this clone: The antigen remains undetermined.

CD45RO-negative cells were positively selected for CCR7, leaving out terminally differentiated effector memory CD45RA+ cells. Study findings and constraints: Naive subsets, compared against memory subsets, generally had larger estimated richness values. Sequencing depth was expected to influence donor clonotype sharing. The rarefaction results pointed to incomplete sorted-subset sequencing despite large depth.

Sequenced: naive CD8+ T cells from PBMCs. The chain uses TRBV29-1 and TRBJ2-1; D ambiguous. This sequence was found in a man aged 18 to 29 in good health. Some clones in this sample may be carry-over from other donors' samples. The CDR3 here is CSPWLATYNEQFF. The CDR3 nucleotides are TGCAGCCCCTGGTTGGCCACTTACAATGAGCAGTTCTTC.